This TCR beta chain was captured in a study of T cell responses to AZD1222 COVID-19 vaccine. This clone appeared once. Its antigen is unknown. Study-wide results and caveats: Donors were chiefly white British, with a greater number of females, and clonal diversity was perhaps underestimated. Just a handful of AZD1222 recipients tested seropositive at baseline. An increase in Spike-specific TCR breadth and depth was observed after two AZD1222 doses.

Here immunoSEQ multiplex PCR was the method, and the copy in TCRdb shows in-frame clones only, minus some. The table shows roughly 140,000 clones, with 75% to 90% occurring only once. The junction had 11 bases not matched to a gene; V was cut back by 4 bases and J by 4 bases. CDR1 is MNHNS and CDR2 is SASEGT in the germline V gene. The CDR3 is made up of 16 amino acids. Second doses that came at about 4 or about 12 weeks were put together. The chain couples TRBV6-1 to TRBJ1-2, with TRBD1 matching 8 bases. The source is an adult who received the AZD1222 COVID-19 vaccine. This material consisted of peripheral blood, taken 28 days after the second AZD1222 dose. CDR3 sequence reads: CASSGSTGALLYGYTF. The CDR3 DNA follows: TGTGCCAGCAGTGGGTCGACAGGGGCGCTTCTCTATGGCTACACCTTC.